This T cell receptor beta chain derives from a study of T cells after yellow fever vaccination. Germline CDR1 KGHSH, CDR2 LQKENI. The V gene lost 1 base and the J gene lost 1 base, with 7 bases spanning the gap. CDR3 length equals 14 residues. TCRdb itself ran the 5' RACE reads through MiXCR, one entry per CDR3 protein. Among 450,000 to 600,000 distinct CDR3 sequences listed, about 17% were seen once. This receptor was obtained from a man aged 18-30 years who received the YFV17D yellow fever vaccine. This rearrangement joins TRBV18 to TRBJ1-1, with D perhaps TRBD1 (6 bases). The sequenced sample was PBMCs, obtained less than 6 days after the first yellow fever vaccination. CDR3 in DNA: TGTGCCAGCTCACCACAGGGGGAGAACACTGAAGCTTTCTTT. It encodes CASSPQGENTEAFF.